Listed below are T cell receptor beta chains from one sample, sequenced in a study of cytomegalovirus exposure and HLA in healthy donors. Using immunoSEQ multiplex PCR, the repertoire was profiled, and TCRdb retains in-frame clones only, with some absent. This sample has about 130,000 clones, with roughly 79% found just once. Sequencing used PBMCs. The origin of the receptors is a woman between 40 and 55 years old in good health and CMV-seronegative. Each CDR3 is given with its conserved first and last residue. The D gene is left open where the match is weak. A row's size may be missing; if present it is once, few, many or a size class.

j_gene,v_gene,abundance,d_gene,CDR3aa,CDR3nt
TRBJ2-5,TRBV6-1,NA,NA,CASSELQGRETQYF,TGTGCCAGCAGTGAGCTACAGGGAAGAGAGACCCAGTACTTC
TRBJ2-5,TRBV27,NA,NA,CASSRTSSEETQYF,TGTGCCAGCAGCCGCACTAGTTCGGAAGAGACCCAGTACTTC
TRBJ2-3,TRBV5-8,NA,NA,CASSFSTDTQYF,TGTGCCAGCAGCTTTAGTACAGATACGCAGTATTTT
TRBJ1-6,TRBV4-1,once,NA,CASSQDLGQTYNSPLHF,TGCGCTAGCAGCCAAGACCTAGGACAGACATATAATTCACCCCTCCACTTT
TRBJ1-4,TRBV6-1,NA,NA,CASSGNLRGTNEKLFF,TGTGCCAGCAGTGGAAACCTACGCGGAACTAATGAAAAACTGTTTTTT
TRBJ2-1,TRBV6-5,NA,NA,CASSTGGPSYNEQFF,TGTGCCAGCAGTACCGGAGGGCCTTCCTACAATGAGCAGTTCTTC
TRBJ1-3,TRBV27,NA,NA,CASRAGNTIYF,TGTGCCTCCAGGGCTGGAAACACCATATATTTT
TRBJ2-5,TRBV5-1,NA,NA,CASIPPVLEETQYF,TGCGCCAGCATCCCCCCAGTGCTCGAAGAGACCCAGTACTTC
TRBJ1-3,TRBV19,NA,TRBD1,CASTLTHDRVGGNTIYF,TGTGCCAGTACCCTGACCCACGACAGGGTAGGGGGAAACACCATATATTTT
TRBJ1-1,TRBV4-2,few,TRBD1,CASSPTGTGLFGTEAFF,TGTGCCAGCAGTCCGACCGGGACAGGGTTGTTTGGCACTGAAGCTTTCTTT
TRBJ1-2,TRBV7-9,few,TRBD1,CASSLAYRTGLDGYTF,TGTGCCAGCAGCTTAGCGTACAGGACAGGGCTTGATGGCTACACCTTC
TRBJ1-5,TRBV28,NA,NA,CASSQTEGNQPQHF,TGTGCCAGCAGTCAGACGGAGGGCAATCAGCCCCAGCATTTT
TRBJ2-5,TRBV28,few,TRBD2,CASRRLAGGGETQYF,TGTGCCAGCAGGAGACTAGCGGGAGGTGGGGAGACCCAGTACTTC
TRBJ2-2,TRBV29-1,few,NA,CSVVMGHKANTGELFF,TGCAGCGTTGTAATGGGACACAAGGCTAACACCGGGGAGCTGTTTTTT
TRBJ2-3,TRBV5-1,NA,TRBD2,CASSWPSGPDLRPTTDTQYF,TGCGCCAGCAGCTGGCCTAGCGGACCGGACCTAAGGCCGACCACAGATACGCAGTATTTT
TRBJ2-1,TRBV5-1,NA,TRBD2,CARVLSGTRYNEQFF,TGCGCCAGGGTTCTTAGCGGGACAAGATACAATGAGCAGTTCTTC
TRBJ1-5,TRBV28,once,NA,CATVRGQQLQHF,TGTGCCACCGTCCGAGGCCAGCAACTCCAGCATTTT
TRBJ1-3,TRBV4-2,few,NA,CASSQDRSSGNTIYF,TGTGCCAGCAGCCAAGATAGATCCTCTGGAAACACCATATATTTT
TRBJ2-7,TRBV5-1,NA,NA,CASSLEGDGYEQYF,TGCGCCAGCAGCTTGGAGGGGGATGGGTACGAGCAGTACTTC
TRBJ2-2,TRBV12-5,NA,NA,CASAFRDIANTGELFF,TGTGCTAGTGCCTTCCGGGACATCGCGAACACCGGGGAGCTGTTTTTT